Presented here are 14 T cell receptor beta chains from one specimen sequenced in a study of cytomegalovirus exposure and HLA in healthy donors. Both 60 Vbeta primers and 13 Jbeta primers went into the PCR. The table came from immunoSEQ multiplex PCR; TCRdb's copy has only in-frame clones and leaves some out. The sample holds 120,000 to 150,000 clones; 77% are singletons and the top ten take more than 4.5%. Sequencing used PBMCs. The receptor source for this set is a woman between 45 and 65 years old in good health and CMV-seronegative.

The V gene is TRBV6-6, the J gene TRBJ1-5; D not certain. V was clipped by 3 bases and J by 2 bases, with 11 bases between them. This CDR3 has 15 residues. The germline gives CDR1 MNHNY, CDR2 SVGAGI (reference sequence). The CDR3 coding sequence is TGTGCCAGCAGTTATTCTGGCCCCGGCAATCAGCCCCAGCATTTT. This translates into CASSYSGPGNQPQHF.

This chain uses TRBV7-8 with TRBJ2-7; D is perhaps TRBD2 (7 bases). With 1 base removed from V and 6 bases from J, the gap between germline ends came to 16 bases. The CDR3 is 15 residues long. The germline CDR1 and CDR2 sequences are SGHVS and FQNEAQ. The chain's CDR3 is CASSLVLGGGVEQYF. Here the CDR3 DNA reads TGTGCCAGCAGCTTAGTTTTGGGCGGGGGCGTCGAGCAGTACTTC. The full variable domain, rest sourced from reference TRBV7-8 and TRBJ2-7, is GAGVSQSPRYKVAKRGQDVALRCDPISGHVSLFWYQQALGQGPEFLTYFQNEAQLDKSGLPSDRFFAERPEGSVSTLKIQRTQQEDSAVYLCASSLVLGGGVEQYFGPGTRLTVT.

This clone was found once. This sequence joins TRBV7-2 and TRBJ1-5; TRBD1 might be the D (6 bases). Deletions cut 5 bases from V and 3 bases from J, with 14 bases between. CDR3 size: 15 residues. Looked up from germline, CDR1 is SGHTA and CDR2 is FQGNSA. The CDR3 sequence is CASSPQGFNNQPQHF. CDR3 DNA sequence: TGTGCCAGCAGCCCCCAGGGGTTTAACAATCAGCCCCAGCATTTT.

This clone appeared a single time. The chain has TRBV6-5 and TRBJ1-2; the D gene is possibly TRBD1 (5 bases). The CDR3 is 12 amino acids. Deletions cut 5 bases from V and 8 bases from J, with 12 bases between. CDR1 is MNHEY, CDR2 SVGAGI, per germline. CDR3 bases: TGTGCCAGCAGTCGGGGGACCCACGGCTACACCTTC. This gives the protein CASSRGTHGYTF.

This clone was recorded a few times. The V gene is TRBV7-9, the J gene TRBJ1-2; D gene ambiguous. This CDR3 is 15 amino acids long. CDR1 and CDR2 from the germline V gene are SEHNR and FQNEAQ (reference sequence). The V gene lost 1 base and the J gene lost 0 bases, with 9 bases spanning the gap. The CDR3: CASSLGHLANYGYTF. The CDR3 DNA reads TGTGCCAGCAGCTTAGGACACCTCGCTAACTATGGCTACACCTTC.

V and J are TRBV12-5 and TRBJ1-4; 8 bases line up with TRBD1. The CDR3 consists of 18 residues. In germline, CDR1 is LGHNT, CDR2 FRNRAP. The V gene end was trimmed by 0 bases and the J gene end by 4 bases; junction bases not matched to a gene: 10. Here the CDR3 reads CASGLVQGVEPFNEKLFF. CDR3 nucleotides: TGTGCTAGTGGTTTGGTACAGGGGGTCGAGCCTTTTAATGAAAAACTGTTTTTT. The whole variable domain, filled in from reference TRBV12-5 and TRBJ1-4, reads DARVTQTPRHKVTEMGQEVTMRCQPILGHNTVFWYRQTMMQGLELLAYFRNRAPLDDSGMPKDRFSAEMPDATLATLKIQPSEPRDSAVYFCASGLVQGVEPFNEKLFFGSGTQLSVL.

This clone was detected only once. The chain joins TRBV5-6 to TRBJ1-2; 9 nucleotides line up with TRBD1. The J segment lost 7 bases and the V segment lost 4 bases, leaving 14 bases of the junction unmatched. CDR3 length equals 16 residues. The V gene's germline CDR1 is SGHDT and CDR2 YYEEEE. The CDR3 region has the DNA TGTGCCAGCAGCAACCGGGACAGGGAGGGTGTTGCTGGCTACACCTTC. It is translated as CASSNRDREGVAGYTF. The full variable domain, in which reference TRBV5-6 and TRBJ1-2 provide the parts outside the CDR3, is DAGVTQSPTHLIKTRGQQVTLRCSPKSGHDTVSWYQQALGQGPQFIFQYYEEEERQRGNFPDRFSGHQFPNYSSELNVNALLLGDSALYLCASSNRDREGVAGYTFGSGTRLTVV.

This rearrangement joins TRBV15 to TRBJ1-1; D remains unclear. In germline, CDR1 is LNHNV, CDR2 YYDKDF (reference sequence). This CDR3 has 17 amino acids. Trimming removed 2 bases from V and 5 bases from J, with 21 bases in between. DNA of the CDR3: TGTGCCACCAGCAGAAGAACCCACAGCTCAGTTGGGACTGAAGCTTTCTTT. Amino acids: CATSRRTHSSVGTEAFF.

The V gene is TRBV5-6, the J gene TRBJ2-7, with D maybe TRBD1 (6 bases). Trimming took 0 bases from V and 2 from J, leaving 9 bases between them. The CDR3 has 14 residues. In germline, CDR1 is SGHDT, CDR2 YYEEEE. The CDR3: CASSLGGRPYEQYF. CDR3 DNA sequence: TGTGCCAGCAGCTTGGGGGGGCGGCCCTACGAGCAGTACTTC.

The chain links TRBV7-8 to TRBJ1-3; no reliable D call. The length of the CDR3 is 14 residues. Germline values: CDR1 SGHVS, CDR2 FQNEAQ. The V end was cut by 1 base, the J end by 4 bases, with 8 bases between. The DNA for the CDR3 is TGTGCCAGCAGCTTAGGCGGGTGGGGAAACACCATATATTTT. It yields the protein CASSLGGWGNTIYF. Full variable domain (outside the CDR3, taken from reference TRBV7-8 and TRBJ1-3): GAGVSQSPRYKVAKRGQDVALRCDPISGHVSLFWYQQALGQGPEFLTYFQNEAQLDKSGLPSDRFFAERPEGSVSTLKIQRTQQEDSAVYLCASSLGGWGNTIYFGEGSWLTVV.

The chain combines TRBV2 with TRBJ2-2; a weak D match, TRBD2 (6 bases). CDR1 and CDR2 (germline): SNHLY, FYNNEI. CDR3 size: 16 residues. Trimming took off 2 bases at V and 0 bases at J, with 10 bases between the two ends. DNA of the CDR3: TGTGCCAGCAGTGAATTGGTAGCGGCGAACACCGGGGAGCTGTTTTTT. This codes for CASSELVAANTGELFF. The whole variable domain, filled in from reference TRBV2 and TRBJ2-2, reads EPEVTQTPSHQVTQMGQEVILRCVPISNHLYFYWYRQILGQKVEFLVSFYNNEISEKSEIFDDQFSVERPDGSNFTLKIRSTKLEDSAMYFCASSELVAANTGELFFGEGSRLTVL.

This clone was seen just once. This chain joins TRBV6-1 and TRBJ1-1; 7 bases match TRBD1. CDR1 is MNHNS and CDR2 is SASEGT in the germline V gene. The CDR3 is 14 residues long. V shed 7 bases and J 4 bases; nucleotides not matched to a gene: 9. CDR3 in amino acids: CASNPLTGITEAFF. The CDR3 DNA reads TGTGCCAGCAACCCCCTGACAGGGATCACTGAAGCTTTCTTT.

This clone was seen just once. This chain uses TRBV7-9 with TRBJ1-6, with D unresolved. Looked up from germline, CDR1 is SEHNR and CDR2 is FQNEAQ (reference sequence). The CDR3 loop spans 15 amino acids. Trimming pared 5 bases from V and 0 bases from J, leaving 8 bases between. Here the CDR3 DNA reads TGTGCCAGCAGCCCGCGGGCCTCCTATAATTCACCCCTCCACTTT. Amino acids: CASSPRASYNSPLHF.

The V and J genes are TRBV15 and TRBJ1-5; 7 nucleotides match TRBD1. This CDR3 has 15 amino acids. The V segment lost 3 bases and the J segment 2 bases; nucleotides outside the gene matches: 4. Per the germline V gene, CDR1 is LNHNV and CDR2 is YYDKDF (reference sequence). CDR3 residues: CATSRDGTGNQPQHF. In DNA, the CDR3 is TGTGCCACCAGCAGGGACGGGACAGGCAATCAGCCCCAGCATTTT.